This TCR beta chain appears in the sequencing data of a study of shared clonotypes between healthy human individuals. Background on the study: Donor ages ranged 18 to 49 years: a couple of women, a few men. Used for every donor were three CD4 naive, three CD4 memory, two CD8 naive and one CD8 memory plate.

Healthy and HIV-negative, the adult donors had no recent acute infections or vaccinations. V lost 0 bases and J 0 bases, leaving 10 bases between the germline ends. Germline values: CDR1 SGHRS, CDR2 YFSETQ. The CDR3 runs 16 residues. A remark on this clone: Its cognate antigen is unknown.

Study results and limitations: Among donors, sharing of clonotypes was expected to be affected by sequencing depth.

Measured with immunoSEQ multiplex PCR; TCRdb has only the in-frame clones, and not every one. The data contain over 850,000 clones, roughly 74% of them singletons. The rearrangement links TRBV5-1 to TRBJ1-3; D is unclear. Sequencing was done on a sample of memory CD4+ T cells from PBMCs. Stated subset: CD45RA-negative fraction. The receptor comes from a man aged 18 to 30 in good health. Some clones in this sample may be carry-over from other donors' samples. CDR3 DNA sequence: TGCGCCAGCAGCTTGGGGCTGACGCTCTCTGGAAACACCATATATTTT. It encodes CASSLGLTLSGNTIYF.